This TCR beta chain was documented in a study of lymphopenia after photon versus proton radiotherapy. This table comes from immunoSEQ multiplex PCR, and its TCRdb copy is limited to in-frame clones, with some not included. This table has 8,000 or so clones, 81% appearing once. Trimming cost V 7 bases and J 5 bases; bases outside gene matches: 9. From germline, CDR1 is SGHNT and CDR2 YYREEE (reference sequence). The CDR3 extends over 15 amino acids. Study-wide results and limits: After lymphocyte nadir, photon-treated repertoires showed oligoclonal expansion, especially CD8+ Temra. Under photons, naive T cells and diversity fell while effector/memory populations rose. Authors raise, but do not show, better survival with proton therapy.

Points on this clone: What it binds is unknown.

This TCR was sampled from a man aged 30 to 39 with gastric cancer. Sequenced material: peripheral blood, taken from a patient treated with photon-based radiotherapy. This chain joins TRBV5-4 and TRBJ2-3; the match to TRBD2 covers 11 bases. Here the CDR3 reads CASENSGGAGDTQYF. CDR3 DNA sequence: TGTGCCAGCGAAAATAGCGGGGGGGCAGGAGATACGCAGTATTTT.